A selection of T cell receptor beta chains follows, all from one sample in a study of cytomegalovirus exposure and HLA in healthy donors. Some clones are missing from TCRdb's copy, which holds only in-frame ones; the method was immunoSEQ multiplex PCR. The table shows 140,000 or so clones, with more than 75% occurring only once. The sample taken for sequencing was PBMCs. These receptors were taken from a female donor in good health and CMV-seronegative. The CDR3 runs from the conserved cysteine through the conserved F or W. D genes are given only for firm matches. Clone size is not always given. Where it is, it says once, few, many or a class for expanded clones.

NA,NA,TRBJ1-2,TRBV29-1,CSVAETVRNYYGYTF,TGCAGCGTTGCTGAGACAGTGAGAAACTACTATGGCTACACCTTC
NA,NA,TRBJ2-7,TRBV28,CASSWGDTTYEQYF,TGTGCCAGCAGTTGGGGGGATACCACCTACGAGCAGTACTTC
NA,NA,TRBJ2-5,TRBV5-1,CASSPLGWEQETQYF,TGCGCCAGCAGCCCGTTGGGGTGGGAGCAAGAGACCCAGTACTTC
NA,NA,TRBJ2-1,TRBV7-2,CASSLETGRRFF,TGTGCCAGCAGCTTAGAGACGGGTCGGCGGTTCTTC
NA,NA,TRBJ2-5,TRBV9,CASSVDVLTQETQYF,TGTGCCAGCAGCGTAGATGTACTAACTCAAGAGACCCAGTACTTC
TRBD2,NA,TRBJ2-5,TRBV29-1,CSVAGGRRQETQYF,TGCAGCGTTGCGGGAGGGCGGCGGCAAGAGACCCAGTACTTC
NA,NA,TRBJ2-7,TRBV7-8,CASSPSPQGSYEQYF,TGTGCCAGCAGCCCGTCACCTCAGGGTTCCTACGAGCAGTACTTC
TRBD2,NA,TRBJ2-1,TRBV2,CASSIAGGPVNEQFF,TGTGCCAGCAGTATTGCGGGAGGGCCGGTCAATGAGCAGTTCTTC
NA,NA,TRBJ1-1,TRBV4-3,CASSQAGRPSTEAFF,TGCGCCAGCAGCCAAGCAGGTAGGCCATCCACTGAAGCTTTCTTT
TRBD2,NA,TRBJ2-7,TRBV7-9,CASSSLTSGGPYEQYF,TGTGCCAGCAGCTCTTTAACTAGCGGAGGTCCTTACGAGCAGTACTTC
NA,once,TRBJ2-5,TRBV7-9,CASRPEGGAFQETQYF,TGTGCCAGCAGACCTGAAGGGGGTGCCTTCCAAGAGACCCAGTACTTC
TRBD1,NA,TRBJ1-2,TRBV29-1,CSVDDRGSIDGYTF,TGCAGCGTGGATGACAGGGGCTCTATCGATGGCTACACCTTC
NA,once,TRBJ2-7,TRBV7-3,CASSPRQDYEQYF,TGTGCCAGCAGCCCCAGGCAGGACTACGAGCAGTACTTC
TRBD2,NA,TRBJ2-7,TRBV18,CASSPDGGYEQYF,TGTGCCAGCTCACCGGACGGGGGGTACGAGCAGTACTTC
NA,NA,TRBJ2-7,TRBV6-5,CASSYSETTSYEQYF,TGTGCCAGCAGTTACTCGGAGACTACCTCCTACGAGCAGTACTTC
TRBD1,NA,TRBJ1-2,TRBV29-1,CSADREFYGYTF,TGCAGCGCCGACAGGGAGTTCTATGGCTACACCTTC
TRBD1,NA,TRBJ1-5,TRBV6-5,CASSLQGGSNQPQHF,TGTGCCAGCAGTTTACAGGGGGGTAGCAATCAGCCCCAGCATTTT
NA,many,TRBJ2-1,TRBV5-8,CASSRDWAGEQFF,TGTGCCAGCAGCAGGGACTGGGCTGGAGAGCAGTTCTTC
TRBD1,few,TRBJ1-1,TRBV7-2,CASSLRQGAYGAEAFF,TGTGCCAGCAGCCTCCGGCAGGGGGCGTATGGGGCTGAAGCTTTCTTT
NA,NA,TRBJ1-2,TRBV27,CASSFSGGGGYTF,TGTGCCAGCAGTTTCTCGGGAGGGGGTGGCTACACCTTC
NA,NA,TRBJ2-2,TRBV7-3,CASSLRPGVNTGELFF,TGTGCCAGCAGCTTGAGACCAGGGGTGAACACCGGGGAGCTGTTTTTT
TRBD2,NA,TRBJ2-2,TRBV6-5,CASRLAGATGELFF,TGTGCCAGCAGACTAGCGGGAGCCACCGGGGAGCTGTTTTTT
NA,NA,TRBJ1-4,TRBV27,CASSLSRRVPNEKLFF,TGTGCCAGCAGTTTATCGCGCAGGGTGCCTAATGAAAAACTGTTTTTT
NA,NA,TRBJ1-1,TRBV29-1,CSGGGAWNTEAFF,TGCAGCGGCGGGGGGGCTTGGAACACTGAAGCTTTCTTT
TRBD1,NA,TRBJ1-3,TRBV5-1,CASSWAGGASGNTIYF,TGCGCCAGCAGCTGGGCAGGGGGCGCATCTGGAAACACCATATATTTT
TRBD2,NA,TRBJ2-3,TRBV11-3,CASSLGTSETDTQYF,TGTGCCAGCAGCTTAGGAACTAGCGAGACAGATACGCAGTATTTT
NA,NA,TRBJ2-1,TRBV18,CASSPLTNEQFF,TGTGCCAGCTCACCATTAACTAATGAGCAGTTCTTC
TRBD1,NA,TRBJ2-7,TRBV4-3,CASSHQPGQGDEQYF,TGCGCCAGCAGCCATCAACCGGGACAGGGTGACGAGCAGTACTTC
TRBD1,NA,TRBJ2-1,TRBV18,CASSLIQGTGFYNEQFF,TGTGCCAGCTCGTTAATCCAGGGGACAGGGTTCTACAATGAGCAGTTCTTC
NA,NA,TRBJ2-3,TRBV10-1,CASSESRATDTQYF,TGCGCCAGCAGTGAGTCGAGGGCCACAGATACGCAGTATTTT
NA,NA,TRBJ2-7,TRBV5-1,CASSQGGLVWEQYF,TGCGCCAGCAGCCAGGGGGGTCTAGTGTGGGAGCAGTACTTC
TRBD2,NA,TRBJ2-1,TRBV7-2,CASSLGYMAGAYNEQFF,TGTGCCAGCAGCTTAGGTTATATGGCGGGAGCCTACAATGAGCAGTTCTTC
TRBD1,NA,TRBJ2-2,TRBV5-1,CASSSPYRGTGELFF,TGCGCCAGCAGCTCCCCCTACAGGGGCACCGGGGAGCTGTTTTTT
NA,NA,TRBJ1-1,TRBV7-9,CASSLASLTEAFF,TGTGCCAGCAGCTTAGCTTCCCTCACTGAAGCTTTCTTT
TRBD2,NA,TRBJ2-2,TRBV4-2,CASSQEGTRFAGELFF,TGTGCCAGCAGCCAAGAGGGGACTAGGTTCGCCGGGGAGCTGTTTTTT
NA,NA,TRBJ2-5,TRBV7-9,CASSLVGVQETQYF,TGTGCCAGCAGCTTAGTAGGAGTCCAAGAGACCCAGTACTTC
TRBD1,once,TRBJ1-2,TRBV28,CASSFLQGARGYTF,TGTGCCAGCAGTTTTTTACAGGGGGCCAGAGGCTACACCTTC
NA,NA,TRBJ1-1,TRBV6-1,CASSELWQAFF,TGTGCCAGCAGTGAACTGTGGCAAGCTTTCTTT
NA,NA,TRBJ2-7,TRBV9,CASSGLPAGEQYF,TGTGCCAGCAGTGGACTCCCAGCAGGCGAGCAGTACTTC
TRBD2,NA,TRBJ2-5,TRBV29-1,CSVGGGQETQYF,TGCAGCGTTGGGGGGGGCCAAGAGACCCAGTACTTC
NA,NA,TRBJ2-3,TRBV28,CASSLQGGGGLDTQYF,TGTGCCAGCAGTTTACAAGGGGGGGGCGGGTTGGATACGCAGTATTTT
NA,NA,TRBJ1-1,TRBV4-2,CASSPAHSLNTEAFF,TGTGCCAGCAGCCCAGCCCACAGCTTGAACACTGAAGCTTTCTTT
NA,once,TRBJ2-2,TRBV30,CAWSIGGTPTGELFF,TGTGCCTGGAGTATAGGTGGGACACCGACCGGGGAGCTGTTTTTT
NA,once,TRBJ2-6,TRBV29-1,CSVEVGAGANVLTF,TGCAGCGTTGAGGTTGGGGCAGGGGCCAACGTCCTGACTTTC
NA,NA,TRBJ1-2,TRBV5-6,CASSPTGTGGYTF,TGTGCCAGCAGCCCAACAGGAACCGGTGGCTACACCTTC
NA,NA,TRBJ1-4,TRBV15,CATSILGLAGDEKLFF,TGTGCCACCAGCATATTAGGTCTAGCGGGGGATGAAAAACTGTTTTTT
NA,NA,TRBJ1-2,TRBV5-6,CASSLGRVAAGYTF,TGTGCCAGCAGCTTGGGCAGGGTGGCGGCTGGCTACACCTTC
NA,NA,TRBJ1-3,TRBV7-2,CASSFARTGSGNTIYF,TGTGCCAGCAGCTTCGCCCGAACAGGGAGTGGAAACACCATATATTTT